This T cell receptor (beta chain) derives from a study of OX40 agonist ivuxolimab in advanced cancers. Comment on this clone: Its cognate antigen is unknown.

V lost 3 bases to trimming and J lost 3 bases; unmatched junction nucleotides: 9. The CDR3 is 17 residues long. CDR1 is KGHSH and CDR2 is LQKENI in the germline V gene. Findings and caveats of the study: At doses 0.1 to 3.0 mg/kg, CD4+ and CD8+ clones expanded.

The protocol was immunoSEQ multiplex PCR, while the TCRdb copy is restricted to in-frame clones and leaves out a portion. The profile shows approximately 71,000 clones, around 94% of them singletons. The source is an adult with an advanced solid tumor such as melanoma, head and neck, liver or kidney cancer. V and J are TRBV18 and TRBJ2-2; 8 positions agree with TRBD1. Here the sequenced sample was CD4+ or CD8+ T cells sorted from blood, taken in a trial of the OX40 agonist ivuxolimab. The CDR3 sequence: CASSPSPEQGDTGELFF. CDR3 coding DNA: TGTGCCAGCTCACCCTCTCCCGAACAGGGGGACACCGGGGAGCTGTTTTTT.